This TCR beta chain derives from a study of blood T cell repertoires in COVID-19 (TCRdb year 2020). At the level of the whole study: Samples from collaborators originated in the United States, Italy and Spain and spanned both the acute and convalescent phases of COVID-19. Subjects who had been exposed to COVID-19, were actively infected with it, or had recovered from it provided the deeply sampled blood TCRbeta repertoires that made up the dataset. The repertoires were released in a freely available public database meant as a resource for research on the immune response to SARS-CoV-2. Where HLA class I and class II types were available, the types were taken from metadata supplied by the sample provider, not from assay-based typing. Samples were obtained from the ongoing ImmuneRACE study (first 160 participants) and from over 1,000 subjects provided by 6 global collaborators. The prospective study material was composed of cDNA or gDNA derived from T cells, B-cell-depleted T cells, or PBMCs. Sample metadata almost always included a de-identified subject ID, COVID-19 status, age in years and sex. Broader findings and caveats from the paper: Clinical and demographic metadata were provided uncurated, with the amount varying by source and participant.

TCRbeta CDR3 regions were amplified from genomic DNA using the immunoSEQ Assay, a bias-controlled multiplex PCR. Turning to the authors' computational methods: Nucleated cell counts per sample were estimated from amplification of reference gene primers within the assay. To quantify the absolute abundance of each unique TCRbeta CDR3 rearrangement, sequence reads were collapsed and filtered. Productive Simpson clonality was computed per sample as the square root of Simpson's diversity index over productive rearrangements. As stored in TCRdb, this immuneACCESS dataset retains in-frame rearrangements with V and J assigned. A fraction of the clones does not appear; measured against another copy, unresolved V genes explain less than half of the discrepancy, and the remainder lacks a known reason. The DNA was the basis for D and trimming; V, J and clone size are from that table. Within this sample are 250,000 to 300,000 clones, with 75% to 90% of them counted one time only. Together, the top ten hold 4.6% of the sample.

CDR3 length: 13 amino acids, cysteine to phenylalanine. The entry retains the CDR3 DNA only, 39 bases that are in frame from base 1. Relative to germline, V is 8 bases shorter and J is 6 bases shorter, with 14 bases between their ends. In the germline V gene, CDR1 corresponds to WSHSY and CDR2 to SAAADI. Another Seattle source contributed samples from volunteer blood donors who had recovered from COVID-19. Collaborating institutions collected whole blood in K2EDTA tubes following their own protocols. Collaborator samples were shipped for TCRbeta analysis as frozen whole blood, isolated PBMCs, or DNA extracted from either sample type. As for this clone: Its cognate antigen has yet to be identified. Nothing much larger sits one base from this clone, and base qualities are not available.

The source material was peripheral blood. The chain employs TRBV10-2 and TRBJ2-1, and possibly TRBD2, on 6 matching bases. The origin of this receptor is a man between 60 and 75 years old who had recovered from COVID-19. The CDR3 corresponds to CASGGFSGNEQFF. The DNA sequence is as follows: TGCGCCAGCGGTGGTTTTAGCGGCAATGAGCAGTTCTTC.